This T cell receptor beta chain is drawn from a study of T cell repertoires in cytomegalovirus infection. At the level of the study: The authors relied on CMV epitopes, both recently identified HLA-C-restricted and well-studied HLA-B-restricted. Shared public TCR beta signatures pointed to both CMV infection and a matching HLA type.

The germline V gene has CDR1 MNHEY and CDR2 SVGAGI. This CDR3 spans 18 amino acids. Trimming stripped 5 bases from V and 2 bases from J, with 22 bases between. About this clonotype itself: No antigen is known for it.

Using its own MiXCR run on the reads, TCRdb lists one record per CDR3 protein. This table holds around 81,000 distinct CDR3 sequences, around 42% found once. Study observations and caveats: The study found HLA-C-restricted CMV-specific TCR beta clonotypes dominating the ex vivo response.

J is TRBJ1-3 and V is TRBV6-5; D remains ambiguous. Sequences were derived from CD8+ T cells from cultured PBMCs, sampled from culture after CMV antigen stimulation. The source is a human donor in good health (CMV status not recorded). Some clones in this sample may be carry-over from other donors' samples. CDR3 loop: CASSLNGGLAGTGNTIYF. Written as DNA, the CDR3 is TGTGCCAGCAGTCTTAACGGAGGACTCGCAGGAACTGGAAACACCATATATTTT.